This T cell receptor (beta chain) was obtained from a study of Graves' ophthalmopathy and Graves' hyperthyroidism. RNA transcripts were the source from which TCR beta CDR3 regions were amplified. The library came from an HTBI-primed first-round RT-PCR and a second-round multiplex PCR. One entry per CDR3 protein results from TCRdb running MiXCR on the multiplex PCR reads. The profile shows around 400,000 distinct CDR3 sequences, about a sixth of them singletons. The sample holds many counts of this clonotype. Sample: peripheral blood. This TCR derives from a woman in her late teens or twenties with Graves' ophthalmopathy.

The CDR3 here is CASSQEELVYEQYF. CDR3 nucleotides: TGTGCCAGCAGTCAGGAGGAGTTAGTCTACGAGCAGTACTTC. The chain has TRBV12-3 or TRBV12-4 and TRBJ2-7, with TRBD2 as a possible D gene (5 bases). CDR3 length equals 14 residues. V lost 5 bases and J 3 bases, leaving 14 bases between the germline ends.